Included here is one TCR beta chain sequence, with context. This CDR3 comprises 15 residues. Germline CDR1 is SGDLS and CDR2 is YYNGEE. J was trimmed by 1 base and V by 4 bases; bases with no gene match: 4. This sample was included in a study of CD8+CD57+ T cells in acquired aplastic anemia. Genomic DNA constituted the template upon which TCR beta VDJ and CDR3 profiling was performed. One entry per CDR3 protein, called by TCRdb with MiXCR from the reads. The data hold about 40,000 distinct CDR3 sequences, with about two thirds observed a single time. Material: sorted CD4+, CD8+, or CD8+CD57+ T cells (not recorded which) from PBMCs. The chain combines TRBV9 with TRBJ2-1, with 8 positions matching TRBD2. This TCR was sampled from a human donor in good health, serving as a control. The CDR3 DNA follows: TGTGCCAGCAGCCAACTAGCGGAATCCTACAATGAGCAGTTCTTC. As protein: CASSQLAESYNEQFF.